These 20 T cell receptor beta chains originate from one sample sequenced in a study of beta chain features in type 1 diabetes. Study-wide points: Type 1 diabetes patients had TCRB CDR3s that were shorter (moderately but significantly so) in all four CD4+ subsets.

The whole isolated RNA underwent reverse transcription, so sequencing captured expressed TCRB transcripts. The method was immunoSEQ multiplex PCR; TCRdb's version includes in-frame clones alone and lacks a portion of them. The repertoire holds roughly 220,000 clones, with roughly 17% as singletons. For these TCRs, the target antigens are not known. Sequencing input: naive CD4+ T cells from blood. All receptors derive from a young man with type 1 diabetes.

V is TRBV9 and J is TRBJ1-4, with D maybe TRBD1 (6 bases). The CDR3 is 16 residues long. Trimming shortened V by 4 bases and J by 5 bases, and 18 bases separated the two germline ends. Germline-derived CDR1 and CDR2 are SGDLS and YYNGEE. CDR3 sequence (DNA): TGTGCCAGCAGCCCTCGTACAGGGCAGGGCAATGAAAAACTGTTTTTT. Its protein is CASSPRTGQGNEKLFF.

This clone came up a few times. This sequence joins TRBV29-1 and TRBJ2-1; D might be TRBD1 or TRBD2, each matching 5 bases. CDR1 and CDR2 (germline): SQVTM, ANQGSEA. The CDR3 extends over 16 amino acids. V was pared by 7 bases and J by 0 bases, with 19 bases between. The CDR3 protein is CSAPPTPGSSYNEQFF. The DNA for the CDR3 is TGCAGCGCCCCACCAACTCCAGGGAGCTCCTACAATGAGCAGTTCTTC.

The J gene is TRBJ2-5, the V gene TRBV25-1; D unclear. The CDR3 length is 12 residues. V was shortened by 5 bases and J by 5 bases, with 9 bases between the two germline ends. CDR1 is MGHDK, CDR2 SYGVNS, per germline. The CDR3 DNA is TGTGCCAGCAGTCTCTATCCGGAGACCCAGTACTTC. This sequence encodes CASSLYPETQYF. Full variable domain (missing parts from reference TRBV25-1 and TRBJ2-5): EADIYQTPRYLVIGTGKKITLECSQTMGHDKMYWYQQDPGMELHLIHYSYGVNSTEKGDLSSESTVSRIRTEHFPLTLESARPSHTSQYLCASSLYPETQYFGPGTRLLVL.

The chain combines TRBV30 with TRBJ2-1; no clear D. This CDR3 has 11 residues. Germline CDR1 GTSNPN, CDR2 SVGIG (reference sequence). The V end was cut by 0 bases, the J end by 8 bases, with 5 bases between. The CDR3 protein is CAWSVIDEQFF. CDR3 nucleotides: TGTGCCTGGAGTGTAATAGATGAGCAGTTCTTC.

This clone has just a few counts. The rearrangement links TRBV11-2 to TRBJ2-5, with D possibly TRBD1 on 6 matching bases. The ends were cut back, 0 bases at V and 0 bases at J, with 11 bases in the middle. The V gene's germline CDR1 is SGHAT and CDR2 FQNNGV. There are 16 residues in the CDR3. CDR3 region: CASSLDQGHYQETQYF. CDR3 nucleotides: TGTGCCAGCAGCTTAGATCAGGGACATTACCAAGAGACCCAGTACTTC.

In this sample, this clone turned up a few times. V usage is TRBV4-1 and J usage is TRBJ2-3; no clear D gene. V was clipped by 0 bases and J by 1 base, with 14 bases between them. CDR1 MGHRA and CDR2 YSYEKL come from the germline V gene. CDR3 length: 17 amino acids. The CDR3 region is CASSQDDRAQGTDTQYF. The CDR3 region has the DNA TGCGCCAGCAGCCAAGATGACCGCGCCCAGGGCACAGATACGCAGTATTTT.

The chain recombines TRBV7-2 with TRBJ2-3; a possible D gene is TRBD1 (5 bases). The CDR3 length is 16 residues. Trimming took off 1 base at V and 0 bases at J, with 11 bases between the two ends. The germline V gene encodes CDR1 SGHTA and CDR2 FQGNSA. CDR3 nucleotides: TGTGCCAGCAGCTTAGGAAGGGGATCAAGCACAGATACGCAGTATTTT. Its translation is CASSLGRGSSTDTQYF. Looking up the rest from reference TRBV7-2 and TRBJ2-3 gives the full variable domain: GAGVSQSPSNKVTEKGKDVELRCDPISGHTALYWYRQSLGQGLEFLIYFQGNSAPDKSGLPSDRFSAERTGGSVSTLTIQRTQQEDSAVYLCASSLGRGSSTDTQYFGPGTRLTVL.

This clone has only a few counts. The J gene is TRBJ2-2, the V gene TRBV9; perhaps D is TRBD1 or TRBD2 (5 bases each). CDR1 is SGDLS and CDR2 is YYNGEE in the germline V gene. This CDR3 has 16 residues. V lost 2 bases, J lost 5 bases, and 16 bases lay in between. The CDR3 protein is CASSVALQGDTGELFF. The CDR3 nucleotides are TGTGCCAGCAGCGTGGCGCTCCAGGGAGATACCGGGGAGCTGTTTTTT.

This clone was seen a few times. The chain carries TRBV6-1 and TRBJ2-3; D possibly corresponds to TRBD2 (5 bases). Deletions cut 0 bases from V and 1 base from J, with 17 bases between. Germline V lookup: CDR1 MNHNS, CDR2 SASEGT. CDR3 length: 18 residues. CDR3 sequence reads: CASSEAGLWRVGTDTQYF. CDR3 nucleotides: TGTGCCAGCAGTGAAGCGGGTCTTTGGCGGGTTGGCACAGATACGCAGTATTTT.

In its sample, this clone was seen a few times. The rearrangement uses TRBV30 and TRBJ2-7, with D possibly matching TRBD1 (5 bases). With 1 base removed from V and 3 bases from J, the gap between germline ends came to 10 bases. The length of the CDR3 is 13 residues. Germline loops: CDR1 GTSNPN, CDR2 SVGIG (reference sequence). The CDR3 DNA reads TGTGCCTGGAGTGCCCAGGGCATCTACGAGCAGTACTTC. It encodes CAWSAQGIYEQYF. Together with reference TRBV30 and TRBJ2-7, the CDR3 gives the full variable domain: SQTIHQWPATLVQPVGSPLSLECTVEGTSNPNLYWYRQAAGRGLQLLFYSVGIGQISSEVPQNLSASRPQDRQFILSSKKLLLSDSGFYLCAWSAQGIYEQYFGPGTRLTVT.

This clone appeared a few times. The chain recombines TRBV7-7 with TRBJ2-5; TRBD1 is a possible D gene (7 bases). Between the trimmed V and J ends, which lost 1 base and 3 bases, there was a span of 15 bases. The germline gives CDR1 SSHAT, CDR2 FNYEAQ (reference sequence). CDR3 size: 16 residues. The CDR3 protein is CASSLGGGGTEETQYF. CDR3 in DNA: TGTGCCAGCAGCTTAGGAGGTGGAGGGACAGAAGAGACCCAGTACTTC.

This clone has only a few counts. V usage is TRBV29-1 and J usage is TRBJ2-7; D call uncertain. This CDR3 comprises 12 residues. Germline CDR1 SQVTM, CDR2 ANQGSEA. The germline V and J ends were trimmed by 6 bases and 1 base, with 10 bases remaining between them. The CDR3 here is CSVETDSYEQYF. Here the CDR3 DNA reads TGCAGCGTCGAGACGGATTCCTACGAGCAGTACTTC.

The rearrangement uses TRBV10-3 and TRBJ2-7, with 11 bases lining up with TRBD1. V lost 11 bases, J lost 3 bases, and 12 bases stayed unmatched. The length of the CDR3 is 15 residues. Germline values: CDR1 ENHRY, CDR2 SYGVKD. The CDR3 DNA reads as TGTGCCGCGGGACAGGGGGTAGACGCGGTCTACGAGCAGTACTTC. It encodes CAAGQGVDAVYEQYF.

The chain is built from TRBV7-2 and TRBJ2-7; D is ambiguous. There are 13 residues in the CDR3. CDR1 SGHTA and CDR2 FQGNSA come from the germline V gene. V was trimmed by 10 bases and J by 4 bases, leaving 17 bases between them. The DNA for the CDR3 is TGTGCCACATTCCCGAGACATCTATACGAGCAGTACTTC. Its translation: CATFPRHLYEQYF.

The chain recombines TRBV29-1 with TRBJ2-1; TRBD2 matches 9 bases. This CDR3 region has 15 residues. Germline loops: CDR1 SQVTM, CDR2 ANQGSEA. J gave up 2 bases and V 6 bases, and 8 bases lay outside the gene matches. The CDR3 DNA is TGCAGCGTCAACCCGGGACTAGCTGCCTACAATGAGCAGTTCTTC. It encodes CSVNPGLAAYNEQFF.

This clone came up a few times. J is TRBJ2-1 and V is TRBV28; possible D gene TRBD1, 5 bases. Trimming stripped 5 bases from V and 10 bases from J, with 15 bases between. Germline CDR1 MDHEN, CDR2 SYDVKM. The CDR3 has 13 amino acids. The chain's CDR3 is CASSAPRVREQFF. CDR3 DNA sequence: TGTGCCAGCAGTGCCCCCAGGGTGCGGGAGCAGTTCTTC. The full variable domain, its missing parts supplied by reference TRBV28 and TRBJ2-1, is DVKVTQSSRYLVKRTGEKVFLECVQDMDHENMFWYRQDPGLGLRLIYFSYDVKMKEKGDIPEGYSVSREKKERFSLILESASTNQTSMYLCASSAPRVREQFFGPGTRLTVL.

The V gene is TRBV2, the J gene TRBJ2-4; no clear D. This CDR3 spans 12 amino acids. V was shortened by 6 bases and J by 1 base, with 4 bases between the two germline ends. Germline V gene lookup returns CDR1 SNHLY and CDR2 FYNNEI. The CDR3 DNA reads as TGTGCCAGCAGGCGGGCCAAAAACATTCAGTACTTC. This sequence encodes CASRRAKNIQYF.

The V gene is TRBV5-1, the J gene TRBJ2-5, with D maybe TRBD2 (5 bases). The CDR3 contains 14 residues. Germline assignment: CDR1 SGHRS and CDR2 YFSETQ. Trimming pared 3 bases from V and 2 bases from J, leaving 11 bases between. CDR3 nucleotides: TGCGCCAGCAGCTCAAATAGCGTACAAGAGACCCAGTACTTC. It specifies CASSSNSVQETQYF. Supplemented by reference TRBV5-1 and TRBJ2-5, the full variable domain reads KAGVTQTPRYLIKTRGQQVTLSCSPISGHRSVSWYQQTPGQGLQFLFEYFSETQRNKGNFPGRFSGRQFSNSRSEMNVSTLELGDSALYLCASSSNSVQETQYFGPGTRLLVL.

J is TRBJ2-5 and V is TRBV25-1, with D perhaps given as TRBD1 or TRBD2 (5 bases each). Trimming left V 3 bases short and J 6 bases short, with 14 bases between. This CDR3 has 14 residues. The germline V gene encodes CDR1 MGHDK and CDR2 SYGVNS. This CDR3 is CASSEPSEGKTQYF. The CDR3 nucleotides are TGTGCCAGCAGTGAGCCTTCTGAGGGGAAGACCCAGTACTTC.

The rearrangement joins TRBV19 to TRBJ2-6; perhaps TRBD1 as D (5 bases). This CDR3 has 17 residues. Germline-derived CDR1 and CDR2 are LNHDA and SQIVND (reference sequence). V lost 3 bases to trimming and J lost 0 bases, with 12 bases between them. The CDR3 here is CASSIQGSISGANVLTF. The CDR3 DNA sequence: TGTGCCAGTAGTATTCAGGGTTCAATCTCTGGGGCCAACGTCCTGACTTTC.